The 9 T cell receptor beta chains below were found in one sample sequenced in a study of vaccination and CD4 T cells after COVID-19. Sequencing of the DNA from cultured CD4+ T cells was carried out with the Oncomine TCR Beta short-read assay. TCRdb called the PCR reads again in MiXCR, with one record for every CDR3 protein. The table includes just under 20,000 distinct CDR3 sequences, about 44% detected once. Their recognized antigens are unknown. Documented treatment: roughly nine-day PBMC culture with coronavirus spike peptide pools or control peptides (ViraFEST assay). The sample consisted of CD4+ T cells from blood, cultured in vitro, taken before SARS-CoV-2 vaccination. The origin of the receptors is a human donor who had recovered from COVID-19.

This rearrangement joins TRBV29-1 to TRBJ2-5; unclear D gene. Deletions cut 3 bases from V and 4 bases from J, with 12 bases between. CDR1 and CDR2 (germline): SQVTM, ANQGSEA. This CDR3 has 13 residues. CDR3 in amino acids: CSVERQKRETQYF. In DNA, the CDR3 is TGCAGCGTTGAGAGGCAAAAGAGAGAGACCCAGTACTTC.

This clonotype has only a few counts. This chain joins TRBV19 and TRBJ1-1; 9 nucleotides align to TRBD1. J gave up 5 bases and V 4 bases, and 5 bases lay outside the gene matches. CDR3 length: 14 residues. Per the germline V gene, CDR1 is LNHDA and CDR2 is SQIVND (reference sequence). The CDR3: CASSNRGRETEAFF. The DNA of the CDR3 is TGTGCCAGTAGTAACAGGGGGCGGGAGACTGAAGCTTTCTTT.

The rearrangement joins TRBV5-1 to TRBJ1-1; D ambiguous. Germline V gene sequence: CDR1 SGHRS, CDR2 YFSETQ. Trimming cost V 4 bases and J 0 bases, with 10 bases left between them. The CDR3 loop spans 14 amino acids. CDR3 loop: CASSLRTMNTEAFF. The CDR3 nucleotides read TGCGCCAGCAGCCTCAGGACGATGAACACTGAAGCTTTCTTT.

This clonotype has more than one count but fewer than ten. This chain connects TRBV21-1 to TRBJ1-1. TRBV21-1 is deemed a pseudogene. The length of the CDR3 is 14 residues. The CDR3 nucleotides are TGTGCCAGCAGCAAAGCGGTCGTGAACACTGAAGCTTTCTTT. The encoded protein is CASSKAVVNTEAFF.

This clonotype was detected a few times. The J gene is TRBJ1-1, the V gene TRBV27; D remains ambiguous. V gave up 2 bases and J gave up 8 bases, with 12 bases separating them. The CDR3 length is 13 residues. Germline lookup yields CDR1 MNHEY and CDR2 SMNVEV (reference sequence). The CDR3 loop reads CASSLMISSEAFF. The CDR3 region has the DNA TGTGCCAGCAGTTTAATGATATCGAGCGAAGCTTTCTTT.

The chain links TRBV6-5 to TRBJ2-7; D gene uncertain. Per the germline V gene, CDR1 is MNHEY and CDR2 is SVGAGI. V gave up 0 bases and J gave up 9 bases, with 6 bases separating them. The CDR3 has 11 amino acids. The CDR3 nucleotides are TGTGCCAGCAGTTACTCCCAAAGGCAGTACTTC. Its translation is CASSYSQRQYF.

J is TRBJ2-1 and V is TRBV7-2; TRBD2 matches 8 bases. This CDR3 comprises 20 residues. Germline V gives CDR1 SGHTA, CDR2 FQGNSA. V was pared by 5 bases and J by 0 bases, with 18 bases of the junction left unmatched. CDR3 coding DNA: TGTGCCAGCAGCCGGGGGCGGGGGGCCACGGGAAGAAGCTCCTACAATGAGCAGTTCTTC. It is translated as CASSRGRGATGRSSYNEQFF.

The genes are TRBV10-3 and TRBJ2-5; TRBD2 might be the D (5 bases). CDR1 is ENHRY, CDR2 SYGVKD, per germline. The CDR3 loop spans 13 amino acids. The V and J ends lost 5 bases and 2 bases respectively, with 9 bases between them. CDR3 sequence reads: CAISRTYQETQYF. The CDR3 DNA sequence: TGTGCCATCAGTCGGACTTATCAAGAGACCCAGTACTTC.

The chain has TRBV19 and TRBJ1-1; the D is unclear. The CDR3 is 17 residues long. Germline loops: CDR1 LNHDA, CDR2 SQIVND (reference sequence). V lost 7 bases, J lost 1 base, and 22 bases lay in between. For the CDR3, the DNA is TGTGCCAGTATTGGAGGGCTCAACGTCGGCGCGAACACTGAAGCTTTCTTT. Its translation: CASIGGLNVGANTEAFF.